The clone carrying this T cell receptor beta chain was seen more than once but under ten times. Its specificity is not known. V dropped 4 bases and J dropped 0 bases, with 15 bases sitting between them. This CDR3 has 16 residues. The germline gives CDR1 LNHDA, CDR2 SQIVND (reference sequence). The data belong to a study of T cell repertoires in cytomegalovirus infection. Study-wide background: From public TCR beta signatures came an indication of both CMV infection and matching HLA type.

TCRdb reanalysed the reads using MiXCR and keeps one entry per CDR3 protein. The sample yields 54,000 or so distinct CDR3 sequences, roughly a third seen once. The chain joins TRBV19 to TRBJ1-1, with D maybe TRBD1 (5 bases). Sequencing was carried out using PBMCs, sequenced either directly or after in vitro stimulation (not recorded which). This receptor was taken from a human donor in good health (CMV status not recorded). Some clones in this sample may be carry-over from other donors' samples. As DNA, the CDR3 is TGTGCCAGTAGTAACCGAGACAGCTTTATGAACACTGAAGCTTTCTTT. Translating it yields CASSNRDSFMNTEAFF. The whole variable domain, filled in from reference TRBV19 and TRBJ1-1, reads DGGITQSPKYLFRKEGQNVTLSCEQNLNHDAMYWYRQDPGQGLRLIYYSQIVNDFQKGDIAEGYSVSREKKESFPLTVTSAQKNPTAFYLCASSNRDSFMNTEAFFGQGTRLTVV.